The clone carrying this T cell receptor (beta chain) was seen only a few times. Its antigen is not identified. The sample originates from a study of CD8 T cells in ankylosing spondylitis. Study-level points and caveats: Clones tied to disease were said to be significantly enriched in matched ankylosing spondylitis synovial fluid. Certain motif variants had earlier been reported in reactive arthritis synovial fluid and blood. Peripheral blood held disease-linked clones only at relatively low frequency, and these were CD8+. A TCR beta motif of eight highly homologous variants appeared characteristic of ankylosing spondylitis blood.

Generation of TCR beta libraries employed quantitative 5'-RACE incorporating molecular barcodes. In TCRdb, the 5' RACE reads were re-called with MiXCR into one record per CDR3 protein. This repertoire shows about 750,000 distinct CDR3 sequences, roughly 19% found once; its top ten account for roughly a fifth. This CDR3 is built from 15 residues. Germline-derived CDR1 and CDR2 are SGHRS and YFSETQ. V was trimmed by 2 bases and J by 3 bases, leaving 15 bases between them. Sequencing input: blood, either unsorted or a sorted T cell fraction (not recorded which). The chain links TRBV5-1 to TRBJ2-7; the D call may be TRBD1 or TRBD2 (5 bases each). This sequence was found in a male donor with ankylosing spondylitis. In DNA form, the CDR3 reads TGCGCCAGCAGCTTACCAACGACAGCGGTCTACGAGCAGTACTTC. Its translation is CASSLPTTAVYEQYF.